A single sample gave rise to the 2 T cell receptor beta chains below, sequenced in a study of blood T cells in healthy people across ages. The use of a sample-barcoded 5' primer and a J-beta primer mix characterized a second PCR of roughly 7 to 11 cycles. From the 5' RACE reads, TCRdb called clonotypes with MiXCR, one entry per CDR3 protein. The top ten hold about an eighth of the sample, which has about a million distinct CDR3 sequences, under 40% seen once. Sequenced: blood. The receptors were sampled from a man younger than 35 in good health.

This clonotype was recorded a few times. This chain joins TRBV9 and TRBJ2-7; the match to TRBD2 covers 10 bases. The CDR3 spans 16 residues. Germline V gene sequence: CDR1 SGDLS, CDR2 YYNGEE. The V and J ends lost 0 bases and 0 bases, in that order; junction bases with no gene match: 3. CDR3 amino acids: CASSVGTSGRSYEQYF. The CDR3, as DNA: TGTGCCAGCAGCGTAGGGACTAGCGGACGCTCCTACGAGCAGTACTTC. The whole variable domain, remainder taken from reference TRBV9 and TRBJ2-7, is DSGVTQTPKHLITATGQRVTLRCSPRSGDLSVYWYQQSLDQGLQFLIQYYNGEERAKGNILERFSAQQFPDLHSELNLSSLELGDSALYFCASSVGTSGRSYEQYFGPGTRLTVT.

This clonotype has only one observation. The chain is built from TRBV15 and TRBJ2-5, with 9 bases lining up with TRBD1. With V trimmed by 0 bases and J by 11 bases, 16 bases remained unmatched. Germline V gives CDR1 LNHNV, CDR2 YYDKDF (reference sequence). This CDR3 is built from 17 residues. The CDR3 loop reads CATSRDRETGGFNEQYF. As DNA, the CDR3 is TGTGCCACCAGCAGAGATAGAGAGACAGGGGGTTTCAATGAGCAGTACTTC.